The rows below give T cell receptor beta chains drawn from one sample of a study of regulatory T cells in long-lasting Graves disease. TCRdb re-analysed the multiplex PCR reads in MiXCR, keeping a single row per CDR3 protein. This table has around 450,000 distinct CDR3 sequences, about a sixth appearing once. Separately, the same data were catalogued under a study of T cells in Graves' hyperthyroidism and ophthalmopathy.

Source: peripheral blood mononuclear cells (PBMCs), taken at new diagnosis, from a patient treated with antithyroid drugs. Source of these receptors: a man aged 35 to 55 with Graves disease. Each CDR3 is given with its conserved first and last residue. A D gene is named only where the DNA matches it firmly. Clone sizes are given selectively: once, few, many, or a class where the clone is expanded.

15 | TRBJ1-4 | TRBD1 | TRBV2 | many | CASRKGTETNEKLFF | TGTGCCAGCAGGAAAGGGACAGAAACTAATGAAAAACTGTTTTTT
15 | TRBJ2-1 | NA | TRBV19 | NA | CASSHDRGGYNEQFF | TGTGCCAGTAGTCATGACAGGGGAGGGTACAATGAGCAGTTCTTC
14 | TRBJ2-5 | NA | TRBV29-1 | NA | CSVASAGLMETQYF | TGCAGCGTTGCGTCAGCAGGGCTAATGGAGACCCAGTACTTC
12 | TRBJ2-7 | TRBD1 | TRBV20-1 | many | CSAGDRGHEQYF | TGCAGTGCGGGGGACAGGGGTCACGAGCAGTACTTC
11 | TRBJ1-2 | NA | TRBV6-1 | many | CASKERDGYTF | TGTGCCAGCAAAGAGCGGGACGGCTACACCTTC
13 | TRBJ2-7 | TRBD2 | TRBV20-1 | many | CSATPGLAYEQYF | TGCAGTGCTACTCCCGGACTAGCATACGAGCAGTACTTC
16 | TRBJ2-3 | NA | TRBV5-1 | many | CASSLAERGSTDTQYF | TGCGCCAGCAGCTTGGCCGAAAGGGGTAGCACAGATACGCAGTATTTT
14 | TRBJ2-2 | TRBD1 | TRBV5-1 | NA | CASSADRGLGELFF | TGCGCCAGCAGCGCGGACAGGGGGCTTGGGGAGCTGTTTTTT
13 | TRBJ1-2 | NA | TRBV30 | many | CAWRDLEGSGYTF | TGTGCCTGGAGGGACCTGGAAGGCTCTGGCTACACCTTC
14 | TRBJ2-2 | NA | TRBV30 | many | CAWKIGTNTGELFF | TGTGCCTGGAAAATTGGGACGAACACCGGGGAGCTGTTTTTT
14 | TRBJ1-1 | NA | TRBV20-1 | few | CSASKPGWNTEAFF | TGCAGTGCTAGTAAGCCGGGGTGGAACACTGAAGCTTTCTTT
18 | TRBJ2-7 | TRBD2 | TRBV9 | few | CASSVGGLAGGGVYEQYF | TGTGCCAGCAGCGTAGGGGGACTAGCGGGAGGGGGTGTCTACGAGCAGTACTTC
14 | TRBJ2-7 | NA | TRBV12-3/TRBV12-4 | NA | CASRAGTVPYEQYF | TGTGCCAGCAGAGCCGGGACGGTACCCTACGAGCAGTACTTC
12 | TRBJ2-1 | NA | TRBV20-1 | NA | CSAPGGINEQFF | TGCAGTGCCCCTGGGGGTATAAATGAGCAGTTCTTC
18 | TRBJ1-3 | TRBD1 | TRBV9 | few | CASSARQGGPFSGNTIYF | TGTGCCAGCAGCGCCAGACAGGGAGGCCCGTTTAGTGGAAACACCATATATTTT
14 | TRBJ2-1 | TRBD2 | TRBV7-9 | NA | CASILAGDGGEQFF | TGTGCCAGCATTCTAGCGGGAGATGGAGGTGAGCAGTTCTTC
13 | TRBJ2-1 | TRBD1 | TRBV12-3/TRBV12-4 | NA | CASGRGQWDEQFF | TGTGCCAGCGGCCGGGGACAGTGGGATGAGCAGTTCTTC
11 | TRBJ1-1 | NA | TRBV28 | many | CASSFSAEAFF | TGTGCCAGCAGTTTCAGCGCTGAAGCTTTCTTT
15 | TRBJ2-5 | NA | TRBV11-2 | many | CASSLDPTGIETQYF | TGTGCCAGCAGCTTAGACCCAACAGGGATAGAGACCCAGTACTTC
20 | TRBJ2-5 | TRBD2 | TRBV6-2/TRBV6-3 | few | CASSYPRTSGRAGIGETQYF | TGTGCCAGCAGTTACCCCCGGACTAGCGGGAGGGCCGGGATAGGAGAGACCCAGTACTTC
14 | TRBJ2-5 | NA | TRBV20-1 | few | CSARDFPGQETQYF | TGCAGTGCTAGAGATTTCCCGGGCCAAGAGACCCAGTACTTC
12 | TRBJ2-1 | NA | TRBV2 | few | CASTPGAQEQFF | TGTGCCAGCACGCCGGGGGCACAGGAGCAGTTCTTC
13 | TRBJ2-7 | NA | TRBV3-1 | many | CASSPSFSYEQYF | TGTGCCAGCAGTCCCTCTTTCTCCTACGAGCAGTACTTC